The entry below gives a single T cell receptor (beta chain) sequence along with its context. PCR was performed a second time for about 7 to 12 cycles using a sample-barcoded 5' primer and a J-beta primer mix. Each CDR3 protein gets one entry after TCRdb re-called the 5' RACE reads with MiXCR. The sample consists of approximately 1.5 million distinct CDR3 sequences, approximately 39% of them appearing once. The data belong to a study of blood T cells in healthy people across ages. This CDR3 is built from 13 residues. Per germline, CDR1 DFQATT and CDR2 SNEGSKA (reference sequence). The ends were cut back, 6 bases at V and 5 bases at J, with 16 bases in the middle.

The receptor comes from a woman younger than 35 in good health. The sample was blood. The chain links TRBV20-1 to TRBJ1-2; no clear D. The CDR3 coding sequence is TGCAGTGCCACCTCGGCTGTCGATTATGGCTACACCTTC. Encoded protein: CSATSAVDYGYTF.